This TCR beta chain was identified during a study of T cell responses to AZD1222 COVID-19 vaccine. Generated by immunoSEQ multiplex PCR, the TCRdb table keeps only in-frame clones and is missing some. The profile shows 65,000 to 85,000 clones, 70% to 90% of them singletons. Points from the study as a whole: Mostly white British, mostly female donors; authors suggested clonal diversity may be underestimated.

V was clipped by 5 bases and J by 7 bases; unmatched bases: 10. Germline values: CDR1 SEHNR, CDR2 FQNEAQ (reference sequence). The CDR3 contains 15 residues. This clone occurred once. Its antigen is currently unknown. The sample in question was peripheral blood, obtained 28 days after the second AZD1222 dose. The TCR sequence derives from an adult who received the AZD1222 COVID-19 vaccine. The rearrangement links TRBV7-9 to TRBJ1-4; 7 nucleotides line up with TRBD1. The CDR3 DNA follows: TGTGCCAGCAGCGTAACCGAGACAGGGATTGAAAAACTGTTTTTT. It is translated as CASSVTETGIEKLFF.